The entry below gives a single T cell receptor (beta chain) sequence along with its context. The sample is drawn from a study of blood T cell repertoires in COVID-19. Some clones are missing from TCRdb's copy, which holds only in-frame ones; the method was immunoSEQ multiplex PCR. The profile shows about 170,000 clones, 85% of them singletons. CDR1 is SGHTS, CDR2 YDEGEE, per germline. V lost 6 bases to trimming and J lost 3 bases, with 12 bases between them. The CDR3 consists of 13 residues. The specimen was peripheral blood. The source is a woman at least 80 years old with COVID-19, enrolled during active disease. The rearrangement joins TRBV5-8 to TRBJ1-2; D possibly corresponds to TRBD1 (6 bases). The CDR3 DNA follows: TGTGCCAGCACCCAGGACAGAGACTATGGCTACACCTTC. Residues: CASTQDRDYGYTF.